The clone carrying this TCR beta chain was observed a handful of times. The antigen is undetermined. This record belongs to a study of cytomegalovirus exposure and HLA in healthy donors. With V trimmed by 0 bases and J by 7 bases, 3 bases remained unmatched. This CDR3 contains 15 residues. The germline V gene encodes CDR1 LGHNA and CDR2 YSLEER. Vbeta (60) and Jbeta (13) primers were used in the PCR. Libraries were prepared by immunoSEQ multiplex PCR; TCRdb keeps only in-frame clonotypes and omits some of them. Here the sample spans roughly 200,000 clones, about 77% being singletons. General study findings and limits: With DRB1 most and HLA-C fewest, TCR association rates differed between HLA loci in a later analysis.

This sequence originates from a female donor in good health and CMV-seronegative. What was sequenced was PBMCs. The rearrangement links TRBV4-3 to TRBJ2-7, with 13 bases that match TRBD2. This CDR3 reads CASSQDRGLAGEQYF. The CDR3, as DNA: TGCGCCAGCAGCCAAGATCGGGGACTAGCGGGAGAGCAGTACTTC.